This TCR beta chain came from a study of OX40 agonist ivuxolimab in advanced cancers. Study context: Melanoma, hepatocellular carcinoma, head and neck or renal cell cancer occurred in dose-escalation patients. Partial responses were achieved by three patients, one with hepatocellular carcinoma and two with cutaneous melanoma.

Data came from immunoSEQ multiplex PCR; TCRdb stores just in-frame clones and leaves some out. The repertoire holds approximately 31,000 clones, over 60% seen once, with around 21% in the top ten. CDR1 and CDR2 (germline): MDHEN, SYDVKM. This CDR3 is built from 14 residues. V was clipped by 6 bases and J by 2 bases; unmatched bases: 4. The sequence derives from an adult with an advanced solid tumor such as melanoma, head and neck, liver or kidney cancer. This chain connects TRBV28 to TRBJ1-2; 9 positions agree with TRBD1. Sequencing was performed on CD4+ or CD8+ T cells sorted from blood, taken in a trial of the OX40 agonist ivuxolimab. CDR3 bases: TGTGCCAGCAGACAGGGGGCGCTCAACTATGGCTACACCTTC. Translated, it gives CASRQGALNYGYTF.